This entry concerns a single T cell receptor beta chain. Every patient provided from 1 to 8 samples, collected pretreatment and on-treatment. This sample was included in a study of PD-L1 blockade in urothelial cancer. Measured with immunoSEQ multiplex PCR; TCRdb has only the in-frame clones, and not every one. The profile covers 53,000 or so clones, with more than 75% appearing a single time and roughly 17% taken by the ten largest. After removal of 2 bases from V and 5 bases from J, the junction contained 5 bases not matched to a gene. Germline V lookup: CDR1 MNHEY, CDR2 SVGAGI. The CDR3 consists of 15 residues.

The source material was PBMCs, sampled around atezolizumab (anti-PD-L1) treatment. The chain recombines TRBV6-5 with TRBJ1-4; 7 nucleotides match TRBD1. The source is a man aged 55 to 70 with urothelial cancer. The CDR3 is CASSYEGQKNEKLFF. As DNA, the CDR3 is TGTGCCAGCAGTTACGAGGGACAGAAGAATGAAAAACTGTTTTTT.